This passage covers 27 T cell receptor beta chains from one sample sequenced in a study of shared clonotypes between healthy human individuals. Assay: immunoSEQ multiplex PCR; the TCRdb copy retains only in-frame clones and omits some. This sample carries approximately 500,000 clones, about 75% of them seen once, and the ten largest clones take around 12%. The sequenced material came from PBMCs. The receptors were gathered from a woman aged 40 to 49 in good health. Some clones in this sample may be carry-over from other donors' samples.

J is TRBJ2-1 and V is TRBV5-4, with D perhaps TRBD2 (6 bases). The CDR3 extends over 19 amino acids. V lost 0 bases, J lost 0 bases, and 19 bases lay in between. Germline CDR1 reads SGHNT; CDR2 reads YYREEE (reference sequence). This chain's CDR3 is CASSLEARRGQSSYNEQFF. Here the CDR3 DNA reads TGTGCCAGCAGCTTGGAGGCTAGGAGGGGCCAAAGCTCCTACAATGAGCAGTTCTTC.

This rearrangement joins TRBV4-2 to TRBJ1-2; D might be TRBD1 (6 bases). This CDR3 comprises 15 residues. V was shortened by 0 bases and J by 1 base, with 9 bases between the two germline ends. CDR1 and CDR2 (germline): LGHNA, YNFKEQ. The CDR3 region has the DNA TGTGCCAGCAGCCAAGATTTGGACAGTAACTATGGCTACACCTTC. Residues: CASSQDLDSNYGYTF.

The rearrangement uses TRBV6-5 and TRBJ1-6; a weak D match, TRBD1 (5 bases). V shed 6 bases and J shed 7 bases, with 7 bases lying between them. The CDR3 has 12 amino acids. CDR1 is MNHEY and CDR2 is SVGAGI in the germline V gene. This chain's CDR3 is CASSRQNSPLHF. As DNA, the CDR3 is TGTGCCAGCAGCCGACAGAATTCACCCCTCCACTTT.

The chain joins TRBV28 to TRBJ1-2; D unclear. Germline V CDR1 and CDR2: MDHEN, SYDVKM. Trimming took 4 bases from V and 2 from J, leaving 8 bases between them. The CDR3 runs to 13 residues. Here the CDR3 reads CASSSPPNYGYTF. The CDR3 nucleotides read TGTGCCAGCAGTTCCCCTCCCAACTATGGCTACACCTTC.

The chain employs TRBV29-1 and TRBJ2-7; 9 bases match TRBD1. J lost 5 bases, V lost 3 bases, and 8 bases had no gene match. CDR3 length: 14 residues. The germline V gene has CDR1 SQVTM and CDR2 ANQGSEA. In DNA form, the CDR3 reads TGCAGCGTTGAGAGGGGACAGGGCGGCGACGAGCAGTACTTC. Its protein is CSVERGQGGDEQYF.

The rearrangement uses TRBV5-4 and TRBJ2-2; D tentatively reads TRBD1 or TRBD2 (5 bases each). The germline gives CDR1 SGHNT, CDR2 YYREEE (reference sequence). The V gene lost 5 bases and the J gene lost 1 base, with 12 bases spanning the gap. The CDR3 runs 15 residues. The CDR3 loop reads CASSPGRKNTGELFF. DNA of the CDR3: TGTGCCAGCAGTCCGGGACGGAAGAACACCGGGGAGCTGTTTTTT.

The J gene is TRBJ1-2, the V gene TRBV6-1; possible D gene TRBD1, 6 bases. V gave up 11 bases and J gave up 8 bases, with 15 bases separating them. Per the germline V gene, CDR1 is MNHNS and CDR2 is SASEGT. The CDR3 sequence is 11 residues long. In DNA form, the CDR3 reads TGTGCCGGAAGACAGGCCTGGGGCTACACCTTC. Encoded protein: CAGRQAWGYTF.

The rearrangement uses TRBV19 and TRBJ2-5; no definite D call. Germline V gives CDR1 LNHDA, CDR2 SQIVND (reference sequence). Trimming removed 5 bases at V and 1 base at J, with 11 bases between. The CDR3 loop spans 14 amino acids. The CDR3 loop is CASSPWVGQETQYF. In DNA, the CDR3 is TGTGCCAGTAGTCCGTGGGTGGGCCAAGAGACCCAGTACTTC. The full variable domain, in which reference TRBV19 and TRBJ2-5 provide the parts outside the CDR3, is DGGITQSPKYLFRKEGQNVTLSCEQNLNHDAMYWYRQDPGQGLRLIYYSQIVNDFQKGDIAEGYSVSREKKESFPLTVTSAQKNPTAFYLCASSPWVGQETQYFGPGTRLLVL.

This clone has a handful of counts. This chain links TRBV27 with TRBJ2-5, with D possibly called TRBD1 or TRBD2 (5 bases each). Per germline, CDR1 MNHEY and CDR2 SMNVEV (reference sequence). Trimming took 2 bases from V and 5 from J, leaving 12 bases between them. The CDR3 is made up of 14 amino acids. CDR3 loop: CASSLRGGFETQYF. CDR3 DNA: TGTGCCAGCAGTTTACGTGGGGGTTTTGAGACCCAGTACTTC.

The rearrangement joins TRBV15 to TRBJ1-2, with D tentatively TRBD1 (6 bases). The V gene's germline CDR1 is LNHNV and CDR2 YYDKDF (reference sequence). V was trimmed by 0 bases and J by 8 bases, leaving 16 bases between them. The CDR3 consists of 15 residues. CDR3 DNA sequence: TGTGCCACCAGCAGAGATTTGGGGGGCGTGAGGGGCTACACCTTC. Its translation: CATSRDLGGVRGYTF.

The gene calls are TRBV11-2 and TRBJ2-3; D gene unclear. The V gene lost 1 base and the J gene lost 10 bases, with 9 bases spanning the gap. Germline CDR1 and CDR2: SGHAT and FQNNGV. The CDR3 has 12 residues. The chain's CDR3 is CASSLVQPSQYF. CDR3 nucleotides: TGTGCCAGCAGCTTAGTACAGCCCTCGCAGTATTTT.

This chain connects TRBV11-2 to TRBJ1-3; no definite D call. The ends were cut back, 3 bases at V and 0 bases at J, with 6 bases in the middle. Germline CDR1 and CDR2: SGHAT and FQNNGV. The CDR3 loop spans 14 amino acids. The CDR3 nucleotides read TGTGCCAGCAGCTTGGCGGACTCTGGAAACACCATATATTTT. It codes for CASSLADSGNTIYF.

The chain links TRBV5-1 to TRBJ2-7; possibly TRBD2 for D (6 bases). The V end lost 4 bases, the J end lost 6 bases, and 14 bases lay between the germline ends. CDR1 is SGHRS, CDR2 YFSETQ, per germline. This CDR3 is 13 amino acids long. CDR3 amino acids: CASSPEGQGEQYF. The CDR3, as DNA: TGCGCCAGCAGCCCGGAGGGGCAGGGCGAGCAGTACTTC.

V gene TRBV19 combines with J gene TRBJ2-3, with D perhaps TRBD2 (5 bases). CDR1 LNHDA and CDR2 SQIVND come from the germline V gene (reference sequence). This CDR3 has 16 amino acids. Trimming stripped 3 bases from V and 2 bases from J, with 15 bases between. This CDR3 is CASSIGETVITDTQYF. In DNA, the CDR3 is TGTGCCAGTAGTATCGGGGAGACCGTTATCACAGATACGCAGTATTTT.

The chain combines TRBV28 with TRBJ1-1; D possibly corresponds to TRBD1 (6 bases). Per germline, CDR1 MDHEN and CDR2 SYDVKM. The V gene lost 7 bases and the J gene lost 5 bases, with 17 bases spanning the gap. The CDR3 loop spans 14 amino acids. The CDR3 DNA follows: TGTGCCAGCACCCTTGGGGGCCGGGGAACTGAAGCTTTCTTT. Amino acid sequence: CASTLGGRGTEAFF.

V usage is TRBV30 and J usage is TRBJ2-7, with 8 bases fitting TRBD2. The CDR3 has 13 amino acids. Germline CDR1 and CDR2: GTSNPN and SVGIG (reference sequence). After removal of 4 bases from V and 3 bases from J, the junction contained 5 bases not matched to a gene. This chain's CDR3 is CAWTREDYYEQYF. CDR3 nucleotides: TGTGCCTGGACGCGGGAGGATTACTACGAGCAGTACTTC.

This clone appeared a few times. The chain uses TRBV18 and TRBJ1-1; D unresolved. V was pared by 1 base and J by 1 base, with 10 bases between. Germline V CDR1 and CDR2: KGHSH, LQKENI. CDR3 size: 15 residues. The DNA for the CDR3 is TGTGCCAGCTCACCACAATGGGAGCAGAACACTGAAGCTTTCTTT. Its protein is CASSPQWEQNTEAFF.

About this clone: A read error is possible here, since a much larger clone lies one base away. The genes are TRBV7-8 and TRBJ2-7; 7 nucleotides align to TRBD1. Germline V gives CDR1 SGHVS, CDR2 FQNEAQ. This CDR3 spans 13 amino acids. Losses at the gene ends were 5 bases for V and 3 bases for J; bases not matched to a gene: 4. In DNA, the CDR3 is TGTGCCAGCAGCCTGACAGGGTACTACGAGCAGTACTTC. Amino acids: CASSLTGYYEQYF.

The chain is built from TRBV5-4 and TRBJ2-2, with D uncertain. V was cut by 4 bases and J by 3 bases, with 13 bases left in between. CDR3 length: 15 residues. The germline V gene encodes CDR1 SGHNT and CDR2 YYREEE (reference sequence). CDR3 sequence: CASSIDSLYTGELFF. The CDR3 bases are TGTGCCAGCAGCATTGACTCGCTCTACACCGGGGAGCTGTTTTTT.

With respect to this clone: Given a much more abundant clone one base away, this may be a read error. In the same sample, other DNA sequences code for this CDR3. V is TRBV7-8 and J is TRBJ2-5; no clear D. The germline V and J ends were trimmed by 2 bases and 3 bases, with 1 base remaining between them. This CDR3 contains 11 residues. Per germline, CDR1 SGHVS and CDR2 FQNEAQ. CDR3 sequence reads: CASSLKETQYF. The CDR3 bases are TGTGCCAGCAGCTTAAAAGAGACCCAGTACTTC.

The CDR3 is CASSQGQGNAYEQYF. The CDR3 DNA reads TGCGCCAGCAGCCAAGGGCAGGGTAACGCCTACGAGCAGTACTTC. The chain combines TRBV4-3 with TRBJ2-7; D might be TRBD1 (5 bases). This CDR3 is 15 amino acids long. V lost 1 base, J lost 2 bases, and 12 bases lay in between. The germline V gene encodes CDR1 LGHNA and CDR2 YSLEER.

A note on this clone: One base separates it from a far larger clone, so it is likely a read error. Other DNA sequences of this sample code for an identical CDR3. This chain's CDR3 is CASSSPGLQNTEAFF. CDR3 coding DNA: TGTGCCAGCTCATCACCGGGACTCCAGAACACTGAAGCTTTCTTT. J is TRBJ1-1 and V is TRBV18; a possible D gene is TRBD1 (5 bases). The length of the CDR3 is 15 residues. CDR1 and CDR2 (germline): KGHSH, LQKENI.

The rearrangement joins TRBV7-2 to TRBJ2-5, with D possibly TRBD1 on 5 matching bases. This CDR3 is 16 amino acids long. CDR1 is SGHTA and CDR2 is FQGNSA in the germline V gene. The germline V and J ends were trimmed by 1 base and 5 bases, with 17 bases remaining between them. The CDR3 DNA sequence: TGTGCCAGCAGCTTAGGGCCCCAGGGCGTTATGGAGACCCAGTACTTC. Its protein is CASSLGPQGVMETQYF.

The chain has TRBV28 and TRBJ2-5; 8 positions agree with TRBD1. Germline CDR1 is MDHEN and CDR2 is SYDVKM. J lost 3 bases, V lost 4 bases, and 4 bases had no gene match. The CDR3 is 14 residues long. The CDR3 sequence: CASSYWTGKETQYF. CDR3 sequence (DNA): TGTGCCAGCAGTTACTGGACAGGGAAAGAGACCCAGTACTTC.

In this sample, this clone turned up many times. V usage is TRBV6-4 and J usage is TRBJ2-1; 13 bases line up with TRBD2. The germline gives CDR1 MRHNA, CDR2 SNTAGT. With 5 bases clipped from V and 6 bases from J, the junction kept 4 bases outside the gene matches. The CDR3 consists of 15 residues. The CDR3 nucleotides are TGTGCCAGCAGTCGACTAGCGGGAGGTATCAATGAGCAGTTCTTC. This encodes CASSRLAGGINEQFF.

The sample holds a few counts of this clone. The chain is built from TRBV4-1 and TRBJ1-1; D call uncertain. Germline V gene lookup returns CDR1 MGHRA and CDR2 YSYEKL. Trimming pared 4 bases from V and 4 bases from J, leaving 16 bases between. The CDR3 runs 15 residues. The chain's CDR3 is CASSPRDATGTEAFF. As DNA, the CDR3 is TGCGCCAGCAGCCCAAGAGACGCTACGGGCACTGAAGCTTTCTTT.

J is TRBJ2-2 and V is TRBV4-1, with unresolved D. The V and J ends lost 4 bases and 4 bases respectively, with 10 bases between them. The CDR3 sequence is 14 residues long. Germline CDR1 is MGHRA and CDR2 is YSYEKL. The CDR3 reads CASSLQLTTGELFF. The CDR3 DNA sequence: TGCGCCAGCAGCCTACAGTTAACCACCGGGGAGCTGTTTTTT.